This entry describes one T cell receptor beta chain. Its target is not known. After removal of 0 bases from V and 6 bases from J, the junction contained 6 bases not matched to a gene. This CDR3 has 16 amino acids. CDR1 is SGHRS, CDR2 YFSETQ, per germline. This sample stems from a study of T cell responses to AZD1222 COVID-19 vaccine. General study results and limits: A mostly white British donor set with more females was recruited, and clonal diversity was possibly underestimated. The CD4 TCRs associated with vaccination extended across spike and predominated at 160-218 and 743-854.

Sequencing was performed with immunoSEQ multiplex PCR; in TCRdb, only in-frame clones are kept and a portion is missing. Found here are 150,000 to 200,000 clones, 80% to 90% of them singletons; the top ten hold 6.9%. The chain couples TRBV5-1 to TRBJ2-3; 11 bases line up with TRBD2. The receptor's source is an adult in good health. This specimen was peripheral blood, taken on day 0 of AZD1222 vaccination. CDR3 residues: CASSLVSGGARDTQYF. CDR3 DNA sequence: TGCGCCAGCAGCTTGGTTAGCGGGGGGGCCAGGGATACGCAGTATTTT.